This TCR beta chain is from a study of spatial heterogeneity in lung cancer. Study outcomes and limitations: Compared with follow-up, resection was when ubiquitous expanded tumor TCRs appeared in blood more.

In the library, each TCR cDNA molecule bore its own unique molecular identifier. TCRdb used MiXCR to reprocess the 5' RACE reads, holding one entry per CDR3 protein. Seen here are 3,500 to 4,500 distinct CDR3 sequences, roughly 24% observed once, and the top ten hold roughly 5.7%. The CDR3 spans 12 residues. V was clipped by 4 bases and J by 8 bases, with 11 bases between them. Germline loops: CDR1 SNHLY, CDR2 FYNNEI. By share, this clonotype counts as medium-sized. Its specificity is unknown. Sample time point: blood at routine non-recurrence follow-up after resection. Sequencing was performed on whole RNA extracted from tumor and nontumor lung tissue, or from frozen PBMC, and the material was left unsorted.

V gene TRBV2 combines with J gene TRBJ1-2; tentative D call: TRBD1 (5 bases). The TCR sequence derives from a male donor with early-stage non-small cell lung cancer. This specimen was PBMCs, taken at follow-up. The CDR3 loop is CASSAREGGYTF. The CDR3 DNA is TGTGCCAGCAGTGCCAGGGAGGGCGGCTACACCTTC. The full variable domain, completed using reference TRBV2 and TRBJ1-2, is EPEVTQTPSHQVTQMGQEVILRCVPISNHLYFYWYRQILGQKVEFLVSFYNNEISEKSEIFDDQFSVERPDGSNFTLKIRSTKLEDSAMYFCASSAREGGYTFGSGTRLTVV.